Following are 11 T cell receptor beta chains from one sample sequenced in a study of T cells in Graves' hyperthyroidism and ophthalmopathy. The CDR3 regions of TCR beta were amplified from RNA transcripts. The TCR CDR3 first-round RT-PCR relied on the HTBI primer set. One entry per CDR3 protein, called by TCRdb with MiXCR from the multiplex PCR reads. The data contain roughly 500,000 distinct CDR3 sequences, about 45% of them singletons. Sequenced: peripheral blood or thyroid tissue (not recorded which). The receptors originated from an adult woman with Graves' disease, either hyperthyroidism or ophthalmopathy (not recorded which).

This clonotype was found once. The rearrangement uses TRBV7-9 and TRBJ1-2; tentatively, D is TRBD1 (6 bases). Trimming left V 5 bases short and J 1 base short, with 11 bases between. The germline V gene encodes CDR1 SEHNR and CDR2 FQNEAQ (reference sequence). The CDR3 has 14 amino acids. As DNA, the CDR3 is TGTGCCAGCAGCGTTGTGGACAGTAACTATGGCTACACCTTC. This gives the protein CASSVVDSNYGYTF.

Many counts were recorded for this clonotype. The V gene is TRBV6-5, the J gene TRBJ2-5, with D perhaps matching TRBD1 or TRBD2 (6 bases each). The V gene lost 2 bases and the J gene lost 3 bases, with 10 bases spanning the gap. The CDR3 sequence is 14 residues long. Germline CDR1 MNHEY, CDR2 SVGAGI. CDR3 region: CASSYQGRKETQYF. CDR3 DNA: TGTGCCAGCAGTTACCAGGGGAGGAAAGAGACCCAGTACTTC.

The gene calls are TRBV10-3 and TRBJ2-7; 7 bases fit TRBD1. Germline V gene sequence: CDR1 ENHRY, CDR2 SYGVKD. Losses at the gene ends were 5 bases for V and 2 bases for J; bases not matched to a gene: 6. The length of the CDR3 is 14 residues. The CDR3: CAISFWDRPYEQYF. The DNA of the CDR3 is TGTGCCATCAGTTTCTGGGACAGACCCTACGAGCAGTACTTC.

In DNA form, the CDR3 reads TGTGCCATCAGTGACGCAAATCAGCCCCAGCATTTT. It yields the protein CAISDANQPQHF. V and J are TRBV10-3 and TRBJ1-5; D call uncertain. Per germline, CDR1 ENHRY and CDR2 SYGVKD. The germline V and J ends were trimmed by 3 bases and 4 bases, with 4 bases remaining between them. The CDR3 length is 12 residues.

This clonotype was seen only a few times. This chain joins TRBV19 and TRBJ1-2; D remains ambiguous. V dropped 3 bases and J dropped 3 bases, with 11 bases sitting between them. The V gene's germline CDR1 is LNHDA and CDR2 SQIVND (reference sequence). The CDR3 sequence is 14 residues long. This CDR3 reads CASSIMDRDYGYTF. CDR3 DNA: TGTGCCAGTAGTATTATGGATCGGGACTATGGCTACACCTTC.

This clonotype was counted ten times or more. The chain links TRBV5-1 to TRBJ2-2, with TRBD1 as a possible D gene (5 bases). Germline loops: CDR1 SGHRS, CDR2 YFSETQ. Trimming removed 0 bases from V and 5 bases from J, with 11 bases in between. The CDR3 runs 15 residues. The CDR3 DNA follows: TGCGCCAGCAGCTTGGCCGGGCAGGGAACCGGGGAGCTGTTTTTT. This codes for CASSLAGQGTGELFF.

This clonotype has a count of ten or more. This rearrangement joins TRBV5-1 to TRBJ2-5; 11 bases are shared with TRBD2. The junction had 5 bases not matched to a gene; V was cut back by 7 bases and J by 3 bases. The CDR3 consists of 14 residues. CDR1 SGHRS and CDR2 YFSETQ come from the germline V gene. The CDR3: CASVRGLAEETQYF. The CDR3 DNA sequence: TGCGCCAGCGTTCGGGGACTAGCGGAAGAGACCCAGTACTTC.

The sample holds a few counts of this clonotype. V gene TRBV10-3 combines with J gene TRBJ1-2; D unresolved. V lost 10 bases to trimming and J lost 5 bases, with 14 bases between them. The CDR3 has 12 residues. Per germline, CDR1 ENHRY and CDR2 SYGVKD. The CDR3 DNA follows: TGTGCCACACAGCGTGAATCATATGGCTACACCTTC. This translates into CATQRESYGYTF.

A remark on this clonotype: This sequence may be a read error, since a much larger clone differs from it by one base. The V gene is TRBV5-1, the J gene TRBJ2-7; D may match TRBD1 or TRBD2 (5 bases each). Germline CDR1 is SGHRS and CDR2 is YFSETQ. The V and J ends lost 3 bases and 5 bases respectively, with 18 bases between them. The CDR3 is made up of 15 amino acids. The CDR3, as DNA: TGCGCCAGCAGCTCGGGACCTGTATTTTATAACGAGCAGTACTTC. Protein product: CASSSGPVFYNEQYF.

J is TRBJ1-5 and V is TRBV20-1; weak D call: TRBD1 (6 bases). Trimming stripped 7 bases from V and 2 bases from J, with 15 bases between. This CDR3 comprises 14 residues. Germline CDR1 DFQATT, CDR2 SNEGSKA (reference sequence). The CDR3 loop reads CSVARGVGNQPQHF. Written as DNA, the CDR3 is TGCAGTGTCGCGAGGGGGGTTGGCAATCAGCCCCAGCATTTT.

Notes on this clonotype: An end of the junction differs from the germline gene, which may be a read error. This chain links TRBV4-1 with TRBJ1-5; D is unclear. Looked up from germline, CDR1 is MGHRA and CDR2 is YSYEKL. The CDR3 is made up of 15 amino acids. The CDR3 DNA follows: TGCGCCAGCAGCCAAATAGCGGGGAGCAATCGGCCCCAGCATTTT. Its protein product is CASSQIAGSNRPQHF.